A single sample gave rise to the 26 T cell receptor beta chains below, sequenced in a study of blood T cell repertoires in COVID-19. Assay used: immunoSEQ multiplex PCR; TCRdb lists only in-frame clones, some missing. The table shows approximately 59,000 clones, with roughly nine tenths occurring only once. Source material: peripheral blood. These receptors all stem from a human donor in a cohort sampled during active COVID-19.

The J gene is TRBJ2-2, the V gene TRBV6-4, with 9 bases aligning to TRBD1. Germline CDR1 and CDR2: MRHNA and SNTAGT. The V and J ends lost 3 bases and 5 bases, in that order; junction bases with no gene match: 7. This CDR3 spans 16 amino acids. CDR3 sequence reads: CASSEGQGVRTGELFF. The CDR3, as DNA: TGTGCCAGCAGTGAGGGACAGGGCGTGAGGACCGGGGAGCTGTTTTTT.

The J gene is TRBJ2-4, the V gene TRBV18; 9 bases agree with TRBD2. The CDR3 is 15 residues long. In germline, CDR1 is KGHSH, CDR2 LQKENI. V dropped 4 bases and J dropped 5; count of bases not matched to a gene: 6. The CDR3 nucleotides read TGTGCCAGCTCACAGATAGCGGGGGACCAAAACATTCAGTACTTC. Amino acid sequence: CASSQIAGDQNIQYF.

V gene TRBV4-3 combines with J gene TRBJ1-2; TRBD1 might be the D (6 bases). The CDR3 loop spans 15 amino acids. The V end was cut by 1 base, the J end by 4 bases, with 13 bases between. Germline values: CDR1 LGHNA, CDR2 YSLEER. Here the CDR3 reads CASSQGPGEIYGYTF. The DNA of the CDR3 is TGCGCCAGCAGCCAAGGTCCAGGGGAAATCTATGGCTACACCTTC.

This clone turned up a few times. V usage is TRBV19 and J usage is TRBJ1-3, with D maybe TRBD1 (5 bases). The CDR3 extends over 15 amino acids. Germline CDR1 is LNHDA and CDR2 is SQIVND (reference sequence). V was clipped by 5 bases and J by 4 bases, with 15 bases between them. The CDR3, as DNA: TGTGCCAGTAGTCTAAACACAGGTAGAGGAAACACCATATATTTT. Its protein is CASSLNTGRGNTIYF. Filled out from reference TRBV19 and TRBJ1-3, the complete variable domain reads DGGITQSPKYLFRKEGQNVTLSCEQNLNHDAMYWYRQDPGQGLRLIYYSQIVNDFQKGDIAEGYSVSREKKESFPLTVTSAQKNPTAFYLCASSLNTGRGNTIYFGEGSWLTVV.

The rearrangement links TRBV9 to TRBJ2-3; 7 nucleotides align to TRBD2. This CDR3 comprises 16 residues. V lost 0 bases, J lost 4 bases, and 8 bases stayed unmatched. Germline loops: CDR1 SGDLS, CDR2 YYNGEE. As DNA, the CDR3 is TGTGCCAGCAGCGTAGCGGGGGGACCCCGCTCAGATACGCAGTATTTT. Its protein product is CASSVAGGPRSDTQYF.

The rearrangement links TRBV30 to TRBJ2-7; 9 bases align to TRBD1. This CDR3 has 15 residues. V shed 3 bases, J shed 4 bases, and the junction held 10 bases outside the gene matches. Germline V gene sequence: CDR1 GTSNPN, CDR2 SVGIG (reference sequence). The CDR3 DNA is TGTGCCTGGAGCGGGTCCCCCGGGACAGGGTACGAGCAGTACTTC. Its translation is CAWSGSPGTGYEQYF.

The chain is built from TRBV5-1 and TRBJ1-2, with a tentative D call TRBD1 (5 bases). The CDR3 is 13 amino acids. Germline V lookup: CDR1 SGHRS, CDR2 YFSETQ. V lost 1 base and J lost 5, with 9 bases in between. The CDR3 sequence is CASSLFGGYGYTF. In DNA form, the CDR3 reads TGCGCCAGCAGCTTGTTTGGGGGGTATGGCTACACCTTC.

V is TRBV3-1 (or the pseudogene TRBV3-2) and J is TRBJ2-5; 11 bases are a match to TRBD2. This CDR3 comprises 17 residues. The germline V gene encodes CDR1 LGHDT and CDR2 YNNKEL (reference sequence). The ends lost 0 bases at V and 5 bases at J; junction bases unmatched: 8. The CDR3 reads CASSQDRLAGGFETQYF. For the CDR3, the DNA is TGTGCCAGCAGCCAAGATCGATTAGCGGGGGGGTTCGAGACCCAGTACTTC.

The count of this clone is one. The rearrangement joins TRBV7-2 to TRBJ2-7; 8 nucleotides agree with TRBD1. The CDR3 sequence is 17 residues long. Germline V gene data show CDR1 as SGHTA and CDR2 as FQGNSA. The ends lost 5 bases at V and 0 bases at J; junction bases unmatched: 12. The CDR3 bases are TGTGCCAGCAGCCCAGCCCGGACAGGGCCCTACTCCTACGAGCAGTACTTC. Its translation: CASSPARTGPYSYEQYF.

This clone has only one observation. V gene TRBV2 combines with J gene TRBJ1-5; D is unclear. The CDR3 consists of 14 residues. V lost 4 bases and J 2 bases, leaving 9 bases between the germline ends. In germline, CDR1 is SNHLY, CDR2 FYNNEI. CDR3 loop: CASSVGGGNQPQHF. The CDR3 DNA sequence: TGTGCCAGCAGTGTTGGCGGCGGCAATCAGCCCCAGCATTTT.

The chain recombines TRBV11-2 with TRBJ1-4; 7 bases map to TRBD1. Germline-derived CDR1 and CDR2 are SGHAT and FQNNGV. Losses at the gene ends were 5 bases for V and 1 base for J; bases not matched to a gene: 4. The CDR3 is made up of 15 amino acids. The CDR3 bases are TGTGCCAGCAGCCCAGGGACAGAAACTAATGAAAAACTGTTTTTT. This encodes CASSPGTETNEKLFF.

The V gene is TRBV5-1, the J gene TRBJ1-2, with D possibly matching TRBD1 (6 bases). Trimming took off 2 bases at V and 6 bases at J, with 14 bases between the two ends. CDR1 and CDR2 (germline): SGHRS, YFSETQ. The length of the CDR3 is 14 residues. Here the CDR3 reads CASSLQGDLDGYTF. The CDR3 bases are TGCGCCAGCAGCTTACAGGGTGACCTCGATGGCTACACCTTC.

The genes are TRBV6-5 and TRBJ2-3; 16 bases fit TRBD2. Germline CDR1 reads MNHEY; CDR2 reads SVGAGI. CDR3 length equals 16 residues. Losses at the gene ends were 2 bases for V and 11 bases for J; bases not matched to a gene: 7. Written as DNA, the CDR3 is TGTGCCAGCAGTTACCAGGGGACTAGCGGGGGGGGGAAGCAGTATTTT. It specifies CASSYQGTSGGGKQYF.

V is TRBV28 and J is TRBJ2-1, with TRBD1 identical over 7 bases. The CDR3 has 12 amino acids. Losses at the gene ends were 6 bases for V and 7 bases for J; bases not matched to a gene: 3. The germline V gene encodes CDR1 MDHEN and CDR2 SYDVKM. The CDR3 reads CASSQQGNEQFF. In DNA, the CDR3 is TGTGCCAGCAGCCAACAGGGGAATGAGCAGTTCTTC.

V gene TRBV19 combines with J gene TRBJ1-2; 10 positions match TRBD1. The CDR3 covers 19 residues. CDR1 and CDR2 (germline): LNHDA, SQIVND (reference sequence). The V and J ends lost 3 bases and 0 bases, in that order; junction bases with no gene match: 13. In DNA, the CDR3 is TGTGCCAGTAGTATCCTATGGGGACAGGGGCCAGTATCTAACTATGGCTACACCTTC. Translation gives CASSILWGQGPVSNYGYTF. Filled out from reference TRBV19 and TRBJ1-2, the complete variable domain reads DGGITQSPKYLFRKEGQNVTLSCEQNLNHDAMYWYRQDPGQGLRLIYYSQIVNDFQKGDIAEGYSVSREKKESFPLTVTSAQKNPTAFYLCASSILWGQGPVSNYGYTFGSGTRLTVV.

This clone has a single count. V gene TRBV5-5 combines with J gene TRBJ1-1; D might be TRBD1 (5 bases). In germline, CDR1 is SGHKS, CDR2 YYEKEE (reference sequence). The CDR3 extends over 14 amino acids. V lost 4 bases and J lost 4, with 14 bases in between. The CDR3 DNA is TGTGCCAGCAGCCCTAGACAGTGGGGCACTGAAGCTTTCTTT. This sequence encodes CASSPRQWGTEAFF.

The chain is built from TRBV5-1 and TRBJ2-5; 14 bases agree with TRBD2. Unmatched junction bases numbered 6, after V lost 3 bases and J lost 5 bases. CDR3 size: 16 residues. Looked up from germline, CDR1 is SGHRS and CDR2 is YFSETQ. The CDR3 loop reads CASSSGLAGGGETQYF. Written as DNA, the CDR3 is TGCGCCAGCAGCTCCGGACTAGCGGGGGGCGGTGAGACCCAGTACTTC.

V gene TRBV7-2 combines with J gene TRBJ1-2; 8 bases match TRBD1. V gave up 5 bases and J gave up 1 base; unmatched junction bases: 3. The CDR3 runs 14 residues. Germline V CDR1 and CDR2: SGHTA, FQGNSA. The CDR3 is CASSPQGVNYGYTF. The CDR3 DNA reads TGTGCCAGCAGCCCACAGGGGGTTAACTATGGCTACACCTTC.

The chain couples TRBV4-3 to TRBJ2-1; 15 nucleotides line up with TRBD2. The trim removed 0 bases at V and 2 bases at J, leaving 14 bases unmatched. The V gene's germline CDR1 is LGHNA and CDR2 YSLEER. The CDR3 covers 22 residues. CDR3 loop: CASSQDAVRGLAGGAAYNEQFF. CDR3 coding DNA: TGCGCCAGCAGCCAAGATGCGGTTAGGGGACTAGCGGGGGGTGCCGCCTACAATGAGCAGTTCTTC.

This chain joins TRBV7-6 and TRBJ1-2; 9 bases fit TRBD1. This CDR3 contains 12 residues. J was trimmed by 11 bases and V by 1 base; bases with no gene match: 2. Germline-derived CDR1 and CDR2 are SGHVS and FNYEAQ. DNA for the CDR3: TGTGCCAGCAGCTTAGGACAGGGGGGTTACACCTTC. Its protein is CASSLGQGGYTF.

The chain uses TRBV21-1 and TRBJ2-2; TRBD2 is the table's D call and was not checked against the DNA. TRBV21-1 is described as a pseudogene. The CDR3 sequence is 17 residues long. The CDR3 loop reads CASSRTSHPPNTGELFF. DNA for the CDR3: TGTGCCAGCAGCAGGACTAGCCATCCTCCAAACACCGGGGAGCTGTTTTTT.

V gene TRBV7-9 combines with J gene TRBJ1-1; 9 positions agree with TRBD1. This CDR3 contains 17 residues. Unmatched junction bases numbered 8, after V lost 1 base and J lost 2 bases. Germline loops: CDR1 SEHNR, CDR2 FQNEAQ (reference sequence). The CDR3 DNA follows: TGTGCCAGCAGCTTAGAAACAGGGGGCGCAAGAAACACTGAAGCTTTCTTT. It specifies CASSLETGGARNTEAFF.

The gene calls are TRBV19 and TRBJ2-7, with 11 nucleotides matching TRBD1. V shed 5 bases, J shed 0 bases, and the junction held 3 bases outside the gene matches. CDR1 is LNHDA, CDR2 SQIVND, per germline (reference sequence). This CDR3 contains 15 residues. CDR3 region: CASSRGTGGSYEQYF. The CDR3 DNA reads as TGTGCCAGTAGTCGGGGGACAGGGGGCTCCTACGAGCAGTACTTC.

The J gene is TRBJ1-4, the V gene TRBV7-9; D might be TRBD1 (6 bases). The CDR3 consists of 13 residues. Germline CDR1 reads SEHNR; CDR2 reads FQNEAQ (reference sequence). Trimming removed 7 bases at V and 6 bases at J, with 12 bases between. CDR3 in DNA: TGTGCCAGCACAAAACCAGGGGATGAAAAACTGTTTTTT. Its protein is CASTKPGDEKLFF. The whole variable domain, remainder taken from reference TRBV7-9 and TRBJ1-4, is DTGVSQNPRHKITKRGQNVTFRCDPISEHNRLYWYRQTLGQGPEFLTYFQNEAQLEKSRLLSDRFSAERPKGSFSTLEIQRTEQGDSAMYLCASTKPGDEKLFFGSGTQLSVL.

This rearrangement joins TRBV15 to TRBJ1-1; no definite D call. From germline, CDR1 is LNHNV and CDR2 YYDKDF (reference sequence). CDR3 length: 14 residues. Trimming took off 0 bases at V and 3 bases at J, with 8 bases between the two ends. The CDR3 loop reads CATSRDRGYTEAFF. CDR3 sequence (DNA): TGTGCCACCAGCAGAGATCGCGGGTACACTGAAGCTTTCTTT.

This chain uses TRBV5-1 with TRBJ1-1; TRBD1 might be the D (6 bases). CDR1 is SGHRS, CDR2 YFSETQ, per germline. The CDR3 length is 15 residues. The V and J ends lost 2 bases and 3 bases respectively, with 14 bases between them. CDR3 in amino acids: CASSFRQGMDTEAFF. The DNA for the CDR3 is TGCGCCAGCAGCTTCCGCCAGGGGATGGACACTGAAGCTTTCTTT.